Given below is one TCR beta chain in context. The antigen is unknown. These data are taken from a study of T cells after posttransplantation cyclophosphamide. Whole-study results and caveats: After PTCy, TRB diversity resembled that of CNI/methotrexate controls. Donor CD8+ memory clones often dominated recipient blood repertoires at later times.

This CDR3 contains 14 residues. The V end lost 6 bases, the J end lost 1 base, and 12 bases lay between the germline ends. Looked up from germline, CDR1 is SGHTA and CDR2 is FQGNSA. Produced via immunoSEQ multiplex PCR; TCRdb's table is partial and in-frame only. The table records around 37,000 clones, roughly 78% of them present only once. Treatment was busulfan-fludarabine conditioning, a marrow graft, and cyclophosphamide on days +3 and +4. This clonotype was obtained from a female patient between 40 and 55 years old who received an allogeneic stem cell transplant from a related donor, was CMV-positive, and had no GVHD. Some of the T cells might come from the graft donor. The gene calls are TRBV7-2 and TRBJ1-1, with D hard to call. The source was CD4+ T cells sorted from blood, collected 1903 days after a stem cell transplant with posttransplant cyclophosphamide. The CDR3 DNA sequence: TGTGCCAGCAGGGTAGACACGTGGAACACTGAAGCTTTCTTT. Protein: CASRVDTWNTEAFF.